The 8 T cell receptor beta chains in this list originate from one sample, sequenced in a study of cytomegalovirus exposure and HLA in healthy donors. Method: immunoSEQ multiplex PCR; TCRdb's copy keeps in-frame clones and lacks some. The table lists 40,000 to 60,000 clones, nearly 95% of them singletons. Sequenced sample: PBMCs. The receptors were sampled from a young woman in good health and CMV-seropositive.

This chain links TRBV30 with TRBJ1-1; 7 bases match TRBD1. Unmatched junction bases numbered 4, after V lost 2 bases and J lost 4 bases. The germline CDR1 and CDR2 sequences are GTSNPN and SVGIG (reference sequence). This CDR3 contains 13 residues. The CDR3 protein is CAWSLQGCTEAFF. The CDR3 DNA reads as TGTGCCTGGAGTTTACAGGGGTGCACTGAAGCTTTCTTT.

The V call is TRBV10-3, the J call TRBJ2-6; D perhaps matches TRBD1 (6 bases). CDR1 ENHRY and CDR2 SYGVKD come from the germline V gene. The V and J ends lost 4 bases and 1 base respectively, with 11 bases between them. This CDR3 is built from 16 residues. In DNA form, the CDR3 reads TGTGCCATCAGTGGTACAGGGATGTCTGGGGCCAACGTCCTGACTTTC. As protein: CAISGTGMSGANVLTF.

This clone was seen more than once but under ten times. The CDR3 reads CASSSLSTGSNQPQHF. DNA of the CDR3: TGTGCCAGCAGTTCCCTTTCAACAGGGAGCAATCAGCCCCAGCATTTT. J is TRBJ1-5 and V is TRBV27; the D gene is possibly TRBD1 (6 bases). V lost 4 bases and J lost 1, with 14 bases in between. The CDR3 covers 16 residues. Per the germline V gene, CDR1 is MNHEY and CDR2 is SMNVEV (reference sequence).

J is TRBJ2-1 and V is TRBV7-9, with TRBD1 matching 11 bases. In germline, CDR1 is SEHNR, CDR2 FQNEAQ (reference sequence). The CDR3 spans 17 residues. With V trimmed by 1 base and J by 8 bases, 10 bases remained unmatched. CDR3 in DNA: TGTGCCAGCAGCTTAGAAGTCGGGACAGGGGGAAGGTATGAGCAGTTCTTC. This translates into CASSLEVGTGGRYEQFF.

The chain combines TRBV28 with TRBJ2-1, with D possibly TRBD2 on 5 matching bases. Looked up from germline, CDR1 is MDHEN and CDR2 is SYDVKM. The CDR3 is made up of 12 amino acids. V was shortened by 3 bases and J by 10 bases, with 10 bases between the two germline ends. In nucleotides, the CDR3 is TGTGCCAGCAGTTTTGTTGCTAGCGAGCAGTTCTTC. Translation gives CASSFVASEQFF.

The chain recombines TRBV5-1 with TRBJ2-7; TRBD2 might be the D (5 bases). The CDR3 is 13 amino acids. Trimming cost V 3 bases and J 4 bases, with 11 bases left between them. CDR1 and CDR2 (germline): SGHRS, YFSETQ. The CDR3 here is CASSSETSYEQYF. The CDR3 DNA is TGCGCCAGCAGCTCGGAAACTAGTTACGAGCAGTACTTC.

V is TRBV7-3 and J is TRBJ2-3; 10 bases line up with TRBD1. The CDR3 consists of 16 residues. From germline, CDR1 is SGHTA and CDR2 FQGTGA. Germline trimming cut 4 bases from V and 5 bases from J; bases unmatched to any gene: 9. The CDR3 is CASSSSTGTGEDTQYF. DNA of the CDR3: TGTGCCAGCAGCTCCTCAACCGGGACAGGGGAAGATACGCAGTATTTT.

The genes are TRBV18 and TRBJ2-4, with 9 bases matching TRBD1. Unmatched junction bases numbered 3, after V lost 2 bases and J lost 1 base. Germline V lookup: CDR1 KGHSH, CDR2 LQKENI. The CDR3 loop spans 16 amino acids. The DNA of the CDR3 is TGTGCCAGCTCACCATCGACAGGGGGGGCCAAAAACATTCAGTACTTC. Protein: CASSPSTGGAKNIQYF.